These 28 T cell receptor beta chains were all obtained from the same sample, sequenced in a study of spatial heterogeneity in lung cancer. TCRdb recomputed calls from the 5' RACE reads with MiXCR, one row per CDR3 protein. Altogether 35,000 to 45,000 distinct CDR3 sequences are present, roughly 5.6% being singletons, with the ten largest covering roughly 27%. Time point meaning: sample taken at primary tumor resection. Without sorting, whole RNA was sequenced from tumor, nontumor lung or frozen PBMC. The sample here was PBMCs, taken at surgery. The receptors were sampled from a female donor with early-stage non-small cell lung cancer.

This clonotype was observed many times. This chain's CDR3 is CASSPVAMNTEAFF. DNA for the CDR3: TGCGCCAGCAGCCCCGTCGCCATGAACACTGAAGCTTTCTTT. The chain is built from TRBV5-1 and TRBJ1-1; D is uncertain. V was pared by 4 bases and J by 0 bases, with 10 bases between. The CDR3 contains 14 residues. CDR1 is SGHRS, CDR2 YFSETQ, per germline.

The CDR3 sequence: CASSYPASGGSYEQYF. The CDR3 region has the DNA TGTGCCAGCAGTTACCCGGCTAGCGGGGGCTCCTACGAGCAGTACTTC. The V gene is TRBV6-6, the J gene TRBJ2-7; 10 nucleotides match TRBD2. The CDR3 extends over 16 amino acids. Germline-derived CDR1 and CDR2 are MNHNY and SVGAGI (reference sequence). The ends lost 2 bases at V and 0 bases at J; junction bases unmatched: 4.

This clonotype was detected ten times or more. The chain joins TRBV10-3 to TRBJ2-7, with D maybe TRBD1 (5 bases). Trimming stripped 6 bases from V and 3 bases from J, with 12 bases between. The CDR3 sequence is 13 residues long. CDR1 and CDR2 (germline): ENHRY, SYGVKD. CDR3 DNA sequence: TGTGCCATCAGAGAACAGGACCGCTACGAGCAGTACTTC. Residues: CAIREQDRYEQYF.

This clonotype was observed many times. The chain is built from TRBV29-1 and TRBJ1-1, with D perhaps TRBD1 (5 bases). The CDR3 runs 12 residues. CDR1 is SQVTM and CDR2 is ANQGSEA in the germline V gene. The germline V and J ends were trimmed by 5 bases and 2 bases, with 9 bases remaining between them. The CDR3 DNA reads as TGCAGCGTTTCACAGGTAAACACTGAAGCTTTCTTT. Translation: CSVSQVNTEAFF.

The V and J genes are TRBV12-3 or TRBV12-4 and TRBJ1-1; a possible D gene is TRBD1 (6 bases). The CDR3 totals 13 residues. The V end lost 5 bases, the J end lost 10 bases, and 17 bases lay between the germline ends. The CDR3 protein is CASSPAQGGVAFF. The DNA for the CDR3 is TGTGCCAGCAGTCCGGCACAGGGAGGGGTAGCTTTCTTT.

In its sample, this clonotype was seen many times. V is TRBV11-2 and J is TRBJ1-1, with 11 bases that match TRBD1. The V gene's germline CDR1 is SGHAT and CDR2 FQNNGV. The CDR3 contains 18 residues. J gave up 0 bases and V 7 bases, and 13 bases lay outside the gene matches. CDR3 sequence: CASTRNRDRGRMNTEAFF. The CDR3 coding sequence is TGTGCCAGCACCCGGAACCGGGACAGGGGGAGAATGAACACTGAAGCTTTCTTT.

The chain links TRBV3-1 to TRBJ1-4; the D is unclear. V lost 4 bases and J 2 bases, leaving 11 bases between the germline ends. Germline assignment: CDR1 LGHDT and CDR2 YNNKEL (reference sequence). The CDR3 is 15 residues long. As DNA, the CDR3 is TGTGCCAGCAGCCGCGGGGTATGGACTAATGAAAAACTGTTTTTT. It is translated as CASSRGVWTNEKLFF.

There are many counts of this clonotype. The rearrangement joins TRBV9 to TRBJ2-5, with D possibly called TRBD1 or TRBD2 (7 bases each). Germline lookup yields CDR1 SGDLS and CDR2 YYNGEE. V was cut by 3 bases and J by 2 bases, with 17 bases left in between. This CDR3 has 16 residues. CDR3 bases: TGTGCCAGCAGCGCCCTGGGGGGGACAGCACAAGAGACCCAGTACTTC. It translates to CASSALGGTAQETQYF. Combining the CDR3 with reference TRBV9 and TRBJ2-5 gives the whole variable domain DSGVTQTPKHLITATGQRVTLRCSPRSGDLSVYWYQQSLDQGLQFLIQYYNGEERAKGNILERFSAQQFPDLHSELNLSSLELGDSALYFCASSALGGTAQETQYFGPGTRLLVL.

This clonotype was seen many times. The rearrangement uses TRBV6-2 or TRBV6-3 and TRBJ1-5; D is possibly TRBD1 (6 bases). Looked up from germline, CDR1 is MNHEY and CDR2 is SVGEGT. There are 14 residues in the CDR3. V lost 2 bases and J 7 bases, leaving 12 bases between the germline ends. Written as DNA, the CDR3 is TGTGCCAGCAGTTACGGGGGCCAGGACCAGCCCCAGCATTTT. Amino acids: CASSYGGQDQPQHF.

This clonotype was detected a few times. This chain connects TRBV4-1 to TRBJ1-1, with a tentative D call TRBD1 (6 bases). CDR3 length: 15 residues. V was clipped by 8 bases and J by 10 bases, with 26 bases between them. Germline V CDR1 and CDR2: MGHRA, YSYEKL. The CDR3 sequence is CASRSPVSGDNLAFF. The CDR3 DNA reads TGCGCCAGCCGATCGCCCGTTTCGGGGGACAATCTAGCTTTCTTT.

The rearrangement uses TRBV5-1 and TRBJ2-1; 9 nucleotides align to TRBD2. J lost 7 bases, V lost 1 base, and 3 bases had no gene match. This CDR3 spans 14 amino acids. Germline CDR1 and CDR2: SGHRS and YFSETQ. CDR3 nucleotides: TGCGCCAGCAGCTTGACGACTAGCGGAAATGAGCAGTTCTTC. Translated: CASSLTTSGNEQFF.

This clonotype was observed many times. The chain's CDR3 is CASSSSGGTDTQYF. The CDR3 DNA sequence: TGTGCCAGCAGTTCTAGCGGGGGTACAGATACGCAGTATTTT. V is TRBV6-1 and J is TRBJ2-3, with 10 bases aligning to TRBD2. With V trimmed by 5 bases and J by 3 bases, 2 bases remained unmatched. This CDR3 is built from 14 residues. The germline V gene has CDR1 MNHNS and CDR2 SASEGT.

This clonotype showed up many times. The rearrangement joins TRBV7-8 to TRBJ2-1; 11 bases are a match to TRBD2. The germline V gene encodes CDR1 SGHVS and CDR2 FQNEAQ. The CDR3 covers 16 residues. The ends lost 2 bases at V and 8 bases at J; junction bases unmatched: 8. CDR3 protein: CASSLLAGGGFDEQFF. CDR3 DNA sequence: TGTGCCAGCAGCTTATTAGCGGGAGGGGGGTTCGATGAGCAGTTCTTC.

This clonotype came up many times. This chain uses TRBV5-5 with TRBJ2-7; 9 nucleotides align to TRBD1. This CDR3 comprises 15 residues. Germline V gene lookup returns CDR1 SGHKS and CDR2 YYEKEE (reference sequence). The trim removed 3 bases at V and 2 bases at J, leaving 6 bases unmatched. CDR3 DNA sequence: TGTGCCAGCAGCTCATCCGGGACAGGGACCTACGAGCAGTACTTC. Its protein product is CASSSSGTGTYEQYF.

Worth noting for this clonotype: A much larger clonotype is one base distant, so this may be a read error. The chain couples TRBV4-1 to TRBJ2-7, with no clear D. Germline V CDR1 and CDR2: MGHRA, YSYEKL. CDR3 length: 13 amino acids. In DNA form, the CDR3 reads TGCGCCAGCAGCCAAGAACCTTCCTACGAGCTGTACTTC. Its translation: CASSQEPSYELYF.

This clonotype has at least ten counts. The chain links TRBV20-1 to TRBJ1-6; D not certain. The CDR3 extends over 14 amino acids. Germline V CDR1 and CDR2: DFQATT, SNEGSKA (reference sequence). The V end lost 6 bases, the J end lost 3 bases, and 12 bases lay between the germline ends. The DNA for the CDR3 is TGCAGTGCCCTACTCGGTGACTATAATTCACCCCTCCACTTT. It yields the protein CSALLGDYNSPLHF.

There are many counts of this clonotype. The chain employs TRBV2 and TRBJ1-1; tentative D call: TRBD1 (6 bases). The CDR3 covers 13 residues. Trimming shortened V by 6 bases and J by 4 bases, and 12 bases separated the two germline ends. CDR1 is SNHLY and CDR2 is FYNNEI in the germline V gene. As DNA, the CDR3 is TGTGCCAGCAGCAAGAGGGGGGGCACTGAAGCTTTCTTT. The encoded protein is CASSKRGGTEAFF.

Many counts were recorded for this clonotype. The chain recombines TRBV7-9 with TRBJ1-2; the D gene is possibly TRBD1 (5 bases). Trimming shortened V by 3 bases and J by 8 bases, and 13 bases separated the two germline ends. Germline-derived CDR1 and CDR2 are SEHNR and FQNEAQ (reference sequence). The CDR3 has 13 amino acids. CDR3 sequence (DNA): TGTGCCAGCAGCTTGGCACAGGCGCAGGGCTACACCTTC. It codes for CASSLAQAQGYTF.

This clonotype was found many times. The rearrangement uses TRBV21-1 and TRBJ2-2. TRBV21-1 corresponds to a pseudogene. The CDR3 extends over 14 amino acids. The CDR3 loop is CASREAGNTGELFF. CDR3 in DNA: TGTGCCAGCCGCGAGGCAGGGAACACCGGGGAGCTGTTTTTT.

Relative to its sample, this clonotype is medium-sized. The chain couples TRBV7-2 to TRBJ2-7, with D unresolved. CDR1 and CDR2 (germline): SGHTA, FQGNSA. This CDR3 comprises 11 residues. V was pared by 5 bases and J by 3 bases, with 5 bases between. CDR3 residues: CASSPIYEQYF. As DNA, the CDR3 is TGTGCCAGCAGCCCTATCTACGAGCAGTACTTC.

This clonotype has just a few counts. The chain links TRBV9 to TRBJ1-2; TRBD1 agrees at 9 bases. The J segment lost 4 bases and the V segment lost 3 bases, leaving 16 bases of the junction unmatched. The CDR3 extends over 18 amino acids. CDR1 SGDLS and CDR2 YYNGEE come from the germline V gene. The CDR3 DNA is TGTGCCAGCAGCGGAAGGATCCTGAGGGACAGGGAAGGCTATGGCTACACCTTC. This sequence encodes CASSGRILRDREGYGYTF.

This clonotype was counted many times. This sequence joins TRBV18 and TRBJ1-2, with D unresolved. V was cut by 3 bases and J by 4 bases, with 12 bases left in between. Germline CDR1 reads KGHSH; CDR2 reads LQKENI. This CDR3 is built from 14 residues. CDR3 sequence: CASSPLEASYGYTF. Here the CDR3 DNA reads TGTGCCAGCTCACCCCTTGAGGCGTCCTATGGCTACACCTTC.

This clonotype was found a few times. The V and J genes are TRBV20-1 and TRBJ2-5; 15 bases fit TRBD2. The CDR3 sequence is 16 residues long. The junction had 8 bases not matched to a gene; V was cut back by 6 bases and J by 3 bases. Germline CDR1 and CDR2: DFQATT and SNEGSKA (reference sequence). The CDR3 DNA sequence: TGCAGTGCGACGGGACTAGCGGGGGGCCGTGAAGAGACCCAGTACTTC. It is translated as CSATGLAGGREETQYF.

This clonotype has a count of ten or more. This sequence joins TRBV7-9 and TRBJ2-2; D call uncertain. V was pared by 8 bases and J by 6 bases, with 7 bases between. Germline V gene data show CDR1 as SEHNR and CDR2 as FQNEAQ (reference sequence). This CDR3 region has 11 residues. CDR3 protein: CASPGAGELFF. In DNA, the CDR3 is TGTGCCAGCCCTGGGGCCGGGGAGCTGTTTTTT.

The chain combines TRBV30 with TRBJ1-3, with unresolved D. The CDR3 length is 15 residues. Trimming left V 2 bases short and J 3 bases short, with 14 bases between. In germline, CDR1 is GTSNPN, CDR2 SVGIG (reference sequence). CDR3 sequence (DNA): TGTGCCTGGAGTTCGGGGTCTTCCTTTGGAAACACCATATATTTT. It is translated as CAWSSGSSFGNTIYF. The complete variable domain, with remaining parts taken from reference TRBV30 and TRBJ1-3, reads SQTIHQWPATLVQPVGSPLSLECTVEGTSNPNLYWYRQAAGRGLQLLFYSVGIGQISSEVPQNLSASRPQDRQFILSSKKLLLSDSGFYLCAWSSGSSFGNTIYFGEGSWLTVV.

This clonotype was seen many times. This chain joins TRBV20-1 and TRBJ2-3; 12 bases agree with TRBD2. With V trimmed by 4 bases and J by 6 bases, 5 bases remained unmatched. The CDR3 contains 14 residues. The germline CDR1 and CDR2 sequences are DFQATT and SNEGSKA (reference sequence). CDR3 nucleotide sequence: TGCAGTGCTACTACTAGCGGGGGGAAGGATACGCAGTATTTT. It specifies CSATTSGGKDTQYF.

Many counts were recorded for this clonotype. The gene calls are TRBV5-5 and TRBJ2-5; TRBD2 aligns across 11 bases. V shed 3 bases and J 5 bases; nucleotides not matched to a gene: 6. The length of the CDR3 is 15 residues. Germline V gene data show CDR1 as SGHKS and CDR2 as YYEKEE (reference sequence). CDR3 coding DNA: TGTGCCAGCAGCTCCCCTCTAGCGGGGGGTGAGACCCAGTACTTC. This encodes CASSSPLAGGETQYF.

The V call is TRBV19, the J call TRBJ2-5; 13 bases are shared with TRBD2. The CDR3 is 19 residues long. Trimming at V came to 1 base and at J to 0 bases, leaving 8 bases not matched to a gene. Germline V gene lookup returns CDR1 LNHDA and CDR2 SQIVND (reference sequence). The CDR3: CASSIGGLAGPANQETQYF. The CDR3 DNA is TGTGCCAGTAGTATAGGGGGACTAGCGGGGCCTGCGAACCAAGAGACCCAGTACTTC.